These T cell receptor beta chains were read from a single sample in a study of response to subunit inactivated influenza vaccine. TCRdb ran MiXCR on the RT-PCR reads and lists one entry per CDR3 protein. The table lists around 470,000 distinct CDR3 sequences, roughly 7.9% of them singletons. Here the sequenced sample was PBMCs from blood, taken around 25 months after vaccination. The receptors stem from a man aged 50 to 69 who received an inactivated influenza vaccine. CDR3s include the opening cysteine and the closing phenylalanine or tryptophan. A D gene is named only where the DNA matches it firmly. Size is omitted from some rows. Given values are once, few, many or a class for expanded clones.

>few|TRBJ2-1|TRBD1|TRBV25-1|15
TGTGCCAGCAGTCACGGGACAGGGAGATACAATGAGCAGTTCTTC
CASSHGTGRYNEQFF
>-|TRBJ1-2|-|TRBV6-2/TRBV6-3|12
TGTGCCAGCAGTTTGTCCGTTTATGGCTACACCTTC
CASSLSVYGYTF
>few|TRBJ2-7|-|TRBV6-2/TRBV6-3|12
TGTGCCAGCAAGCAAAGGGGAAACGAGCAGTACTTC
CASKQRGNEQYF
>few|TRBJ2-7|TRBD2|TRBV7-2|18
TGTGCCAGCAGCTTAGCTAGCCTAGCGGGAGACCGGCTCTACGAGCAGTACTTC
CASSLASLAGDRLYEQYF
>many|TRBJ2-4|-|TRBV7-9|17
TGTGCCAGCAGCTCTTCAACGACCCCAGGACGAGGAAACATTCAGTACTTC
CASSSSTTPGRGNIQYF
>many|TRBJ2-2|TRBD2|TRBV12-3/TRBV12-4|15
TGTGCCAGCAGTTTATCACTAGCGGGAGCCGGGGAGCTGTTTTTT
CASSLSLAGAGELFF
>few|TRBJ2-7|-|TRBV5-5|12
TGTGCCAGCAGCTTTTCCAACTACGAGCAGTACTTC
CASSFSNYEQYF
>many|TRBJ2-7|TRBD1|TRBV5-1|17
TGCGCCAGCAGCTTAAGAGGTGGGACAGTCTCAACGGGGGAGCAGTACTTC
CASSLRGGTVSTGEQYF
>-|TRBJ2-1|TRBD2|TRBV11-2|21
TGTGCCAGCAGCTTAGGTTATTGGGGGACTAGCGGGGGGAGCTCCTACAATGAGCAGTTCTTC
CASSLGYWGTSGGSSYNEQFF
>few|TRBJ2-3|TRBD2|TRBV20-1|14
TGCAGTGCTAGAATGGCGGGAGTGGTAGATACGCAGTATTTT
CSARMAGVVDTQYF
>many|TRBJ2-5|-|TRBV5-1|13
TGCGCCAGCAGCCCCTCTGGGCCGGAGACCCAGTACTTC
CASSPSGPETQYF
>-|TRBJ2-2|TRBD2|TRBV12-3/TRBV12-4|16
TGTGCCAGCGGAAACCGCGGGGGACCAAACACCGGGGAGCTGTTTTTT
CASGNRGGPNTGELFF
>few|TRBJ2-3|-|TRBV28|17
TGTGCCAGCACGCTCAGGCCTAACCCCACTAGCACAGATACGCAGTATTTT
CASTLRPNPTSTDTQYF
>many|TRBJ2-3|-|TRBV12-3/TRBV12-4|15
TGTGCCAGCGCCGAGCGGCCCGACTTCACAGATACGCAGTATTTT
CASAERPDFTDTQYF
>many|TRBJ2-3|TRBD1|TRBV5-1|14
TGCGCCAGCAGCTACGGACAGGGGGCAGATACGCAGTATTTT
CASSYGQGADTQYF
>few|TRBJ2-7|TRBD1|TRBV20-1|13
TGCAGTGCTAGTCCGGGACAGGGTAACGAGCAGTACTTC
CSASPGQGNEQYF
>-|TRBJ2-1|TRBD2|TRBV20-1|15
TGCAGTGCTAGAGATCCGGGAGGGCATGACAATGAGCAGTTCTTC
CSARDPGGHDNEQFF
>many|TRBJ2-3|-|TRBV7-9|15
TGTGCCAGCAGCTTAGTGACGGGGATCCACGATACGCAGTATTTT
CASSLVTGIHDTQYF
>many|TRBJ2-1|-|TRBV11-1|18
TGTGCCAGCAGCCGAGCATTTCTTCTGGGGGGCGCCTACAATGAGCAGTTCTTC
CASSRAFLLGGAYNEQFF
>many|TRBJ2-5|-|TRBV11-2|13
TGTGCCAGCAGCTTAGCGCCGGATCTGACCCAGTACTTC
CASSLAPDLTQYF
>many|TRBJ2-7|TRBD1|TRBV20-1|14
TGCAGTGCACTACCGGACAGGGGGCTAAACGAGCAGTACTTC
CSALPDRGLNEQYF
>many|TRBJ1-6|-|TRBV11-2|16
TGTGCCAGCAGCTTAGTAGCCCTAGGTGGCGGGTCACCCCTCCACTTT
CASSLVALGGGSPLHF
>few|TRBJ2-7|TRBD2|TRBV7-9|13
TGTGCCAGCAGCGGACTAGCGCATTACGAGCAGTACTTC
CASSGLAHYEQYF
>many|TRBJ1-1|-|TRBV7-3|13
TGTGCCAGCAGCTTAACCAGAGACACTGAAGCTTTCTTT
CASSLTRDTEAFF
>-|TRBJ2-7|TRBD1|TRBV6-5|18
TGTGCCAGCAGTTACTCGTCTTCCGGACAGGAGAGCTCCTACGAGCAGTACTTC
CASSYSSSGQESSYEQYF
>-|TRBJ1-6|-|TRBV14|14
TGTGCCAGCAGCCATGTACGGGGAAATTCACCCCTCCACTTT
CASSHVRGNSPLHF
>-|TRBJ1-1|-|TRBV12-3/TRBV12-4|14
TGTGCCAGCAGTTTAAGTGGGGACGGCACTGAAGCTTTCTTT
CASSLSGDGTEAFF
>-|TRBJ1-1|-|TRBV29-1|14
TGCAGCGTAACAGGGCGGGCGCTGAACACTGAAGCTTTCTTT
CSVTGRALNTEAFF
>-|TRBJ2-7|TRBD2|TRBV6-1|17
TGTGCCAGCATCCCGACTAGCGGGAGTAGAGGGGGGAACGAGCAGTACTTC
CASIPTSGSRGGNEQYF
>-|TRBJ1-1|TRBD1|TRBV4-3|17
TGCGCCAGCAGCCAAGCTCCTTACGGGACAGTGAACACTGAAGCTTTCTTT
CASSQAPYGTVNTEAFF
>few|TRBJ1-2|-|TRBV4-3|15
TGCGCCAGCAGCCAAACTCACACAAGAGCCTATGGCTACACCTTC
CASSQTHTRAYGYTF
>many|TRBJ2-3|TRBD2|TRBV27|17
TGTGCCAGCCTATCCAGACTAGCGGGAGGTTACACAGATACGCAGTATTTT
CASLSRLAGGYTDTQYF
>few|TRBJ2-7|TRBD2|TRBV9|15
TGTGCCAGCAGCGCCGGGACTAGCGGGAGTTCCGAGCAGTACTTC
CASSAGTSGSSEQYF
>-|TRBJ2-1|TRBD2|TRBV7-2|13
TGTGCCAGCAGCGTAGGGACTAGATCGTATCAGTTCTTC
CASSVGTRSYQFF
>-|TRBJ2-5|TRBD2|TRBV7-9|16
TGTGCCAGCAGCTTATGGGGGACTAGCGGGAGCGAGACCCAGTACTTC
CASSLWGTSGSETQYF
>many|TRBJ1-1|-|TRBV6-5|14
TGTGCCAGCAGTTACTCGGGGGCAGACACTGAAGCTTTCTTT
CASSYSGADTEAFF
>few|TRBJ2-1|-|TRBV6-5|15
TGTGCCAGCAGTTACTCGATTAGCGGTTTGAATGAGCAGTTCTTC
CASSYSISGLNEQFF
>few|TRBJ2-3|TRBD2|TRBV6-1|15
TGTGCCAGCACCGGACTAGGAACCGGAGGGGATACGCAGTATTTT
CASTGLGTGGDTQYF
>many|TRBJ1-1|-|TRBV9|15
TGTGCCAGCAGCGTAGCCGGGGGCCAGAGGACTGAAGCTTTCTTT
CASSVAGGQRTEAFF
>-|TRBJ2-1|-|TRBV19|15
TGTGCCAGTAGTCCCCGGTGGGCTAGCGTAAATGAGCAGTTCTTC
CASSPRWASVNEQFF
>few|TRBJ2-7|TRBD2|TRBV20-1|13
TGCAGTGCTATAGGGACTAGCGGGGTCGAGCAGTACTTC
CSAIGTSGVEQYF
>few|TRBJ2-1|TRBD2|TRBV12-3/TRBV12-4|16
TGTGCCAGCAGTCCCCCGGGGGGAGTCTTGGGGAGAGAGCAGTTCTTC
CASSPPGGVLGREQFF
>few|TRBJ2-7|-|TRBV7-8|14
TGTGCCAGCAGCTTAGTACAGACCTCCTACGAGCAGTACTTC
CASSLVQTSYEQYF
>-|TRBJ2-5|TRBD1|TRBV7-2|14
TGTGCCAGCAGCCCATGGACAGGGGACGAGACCCAGTACTTC
CASSPWTGDETQYF
>-|TRBJ2-7|-|TRBV5-1|14
TGCGCCAGCAGCTGGAGAACGGGTCCCTACGAGCAGTACTTC
CASSWRTGPYEQYF
>-|TRBJ2-2|TRBD1|TRBV15|15
TGTGCCACCAGCAAACCGGGACAGGGAGTCGGGGAGCTGTTTTTT
CATSKPGQGVGELFF
>-|TRBJ2-1|-|TRBV24-1|15
TGTGCCACCAGTGATTGGCCGAAAACCTACAATGAGCAGTTCTTC
CATSDWPKTYNEQFF
>-|TRBJ2-5|TRBD2|TRBV7-9|16
TGTGCCAGCAGCTACACTAGCGGGAGAGGGGGAGAGACCCAGTACTTC
CASSYTSGRGGETQYF
>many|TRBJ2-5|TRBD1|TRBV20-1|14
TGCAGTGCTAGGACTCGGGACAGCCAAGAGACCCAGTACTTC
CSARTRDSQETQYF
>-|TRBJ2-7|-|TRBV4-3|13
TGCACCAGCAGCCAAGCAAAATCCGACGAGCAGTACTTC
CTSSQAKSDEQYF
>many|TRBJ2-1|TRBD2|TRBV5-6|18
TGTGCCAGCAGCTTGCCCACCGCGACTAGCGCATCCTACAATGAGCAGTTCTTC
CASSLPTATSASYNEQFF
>-|TRBJ2-5|TRBD2|TRBV20-1|13
TGCAGTGCCCCGCGGGGGATAGGAGAGACCCAGTACTTC
CSAPRGIGETQYF
>many|TRBJ1-1|-|TRBV7-2|12
TGTGCCAGCAGCTTTATTTACAGGGAAGCTTTCTTT
CASSFIYREAFF
>-|TRBJ1-4|TRBD1|TRBV20-1|14
TGCAGTGCCCCCGACAGGGAAAGGAGCGAAAAACTGTTTTTT
CSAPDRERSEKLFF
>few|TRBJ2-1|TRBD1|TRBV5-1|16
TGCGCCAGCAGCTTGTCTACGGGACAGTATTACAATGAGCAGTTCTTC
CASSLSTGQYYNEQFF
>many|TRBJ2-3|TRBD1|TRBV14|15
TGTGCCAGCAGCCCAGGACAGGGATGGACAGATACGCAGTATTTT
CASSPGQGWTDTQYF